This T cell receptor beta chain was found in a study of blood T cell repertoires in COVID-19. The overall study: Sites in the United States, Italy and Spain provided acute and convalescent COVID-19 samples. From T cells, B-cell-depleted T cells, or PBMCs came the material, which was cDNA or gDNA.

Germline V CDR1 and CDR2: SGHVS, FQNEAQ. Trimming left V 1 base short and J 15 bases short, with 10 bases between. This CDR3 comprises 11 residues. Per the original methods: Amplification of reference gene primers provided the estimated nucleated cell counts. Generated by immunoSEQ multiplex PCR, the TCRdb table keeps only in-frame clones and is missing some. V and J calls and clone size are those listed in that table; D and trimming were worked out from the DNA. The sample has 150,000 to 200,000 clones, more than 75% seen once. Recruited during active infection, patients (from Seattle) were subsequently followed longitudinally.

Sequenced: peripheral blood. V usage is TRBV7-8 and J usage is TRBJ2-1; D is unresolved. This receptor was obtained from a person aged 70 to 80 with COVID-19, enrolled during active disease. In DNA, the CDR3 is TGTGCCAGCAGCTTAGGTACTATTACGTTCTTC. Translating it yields CASSLGTITFF.